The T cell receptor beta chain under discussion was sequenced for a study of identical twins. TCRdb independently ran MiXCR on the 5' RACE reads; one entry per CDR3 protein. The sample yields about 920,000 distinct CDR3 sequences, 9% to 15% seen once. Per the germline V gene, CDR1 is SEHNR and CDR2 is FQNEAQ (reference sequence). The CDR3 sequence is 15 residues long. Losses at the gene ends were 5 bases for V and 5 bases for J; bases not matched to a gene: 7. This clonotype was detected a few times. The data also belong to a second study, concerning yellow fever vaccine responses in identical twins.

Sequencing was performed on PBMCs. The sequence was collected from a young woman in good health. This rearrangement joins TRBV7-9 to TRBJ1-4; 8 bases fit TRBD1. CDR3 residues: CASSLDRGPNEKLFF. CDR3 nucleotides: TGTGCCAGCAGCCTAGACAGGGGACCGAATGAAAAACTGTTTTTT.